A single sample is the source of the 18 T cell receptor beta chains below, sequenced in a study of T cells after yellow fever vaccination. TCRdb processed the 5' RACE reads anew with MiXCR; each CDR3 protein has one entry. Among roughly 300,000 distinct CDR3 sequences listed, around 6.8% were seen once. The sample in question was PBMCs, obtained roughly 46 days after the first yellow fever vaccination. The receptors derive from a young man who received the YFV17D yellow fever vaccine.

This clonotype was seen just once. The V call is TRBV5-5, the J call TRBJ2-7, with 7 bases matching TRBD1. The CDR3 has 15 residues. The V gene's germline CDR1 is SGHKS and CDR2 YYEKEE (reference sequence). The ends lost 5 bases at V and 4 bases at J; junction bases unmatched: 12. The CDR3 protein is CASSRQGRPLYEQYV. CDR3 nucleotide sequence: TGTGCCAGCAGTCGACAGGGACGACCCTTATACGAGCAGTACGTC.

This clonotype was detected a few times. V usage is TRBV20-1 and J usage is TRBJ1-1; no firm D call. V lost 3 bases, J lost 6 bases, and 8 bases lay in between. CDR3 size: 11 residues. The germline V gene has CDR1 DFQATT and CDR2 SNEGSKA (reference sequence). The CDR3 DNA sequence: TGCAGTGCTAGTGTTTTTCCTGAAGCTTTCTTT. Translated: CSASVFPEAFF.

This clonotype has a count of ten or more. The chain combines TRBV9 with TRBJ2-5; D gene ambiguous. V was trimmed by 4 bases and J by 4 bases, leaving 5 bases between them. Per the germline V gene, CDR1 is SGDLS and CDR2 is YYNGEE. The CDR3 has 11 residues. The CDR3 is CASSNSETQYF. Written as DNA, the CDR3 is TGTGCCAGCAGCAACTCAGAGACCCAGTACTTC.

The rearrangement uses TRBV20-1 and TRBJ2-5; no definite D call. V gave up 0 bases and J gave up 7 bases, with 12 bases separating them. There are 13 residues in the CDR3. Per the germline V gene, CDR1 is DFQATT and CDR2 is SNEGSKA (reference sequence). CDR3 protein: CSAREIATGTQYF. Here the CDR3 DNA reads TGCAGTGCTAGAGAAATAGCTACCGGGACCCAGTACTTC.

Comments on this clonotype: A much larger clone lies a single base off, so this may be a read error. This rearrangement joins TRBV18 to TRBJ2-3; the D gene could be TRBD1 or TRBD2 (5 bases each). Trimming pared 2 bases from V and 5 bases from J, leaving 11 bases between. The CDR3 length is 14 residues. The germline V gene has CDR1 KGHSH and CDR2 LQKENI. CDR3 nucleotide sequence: TGTGCCAGCTCACCAGGGTTGGGGGAAGATACGCAGTATTTT. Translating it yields CASSPGLGEDTQYF.

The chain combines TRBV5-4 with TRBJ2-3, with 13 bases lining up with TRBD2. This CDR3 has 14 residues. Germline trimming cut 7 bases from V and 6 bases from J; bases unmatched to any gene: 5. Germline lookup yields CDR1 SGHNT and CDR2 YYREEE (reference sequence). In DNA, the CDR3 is TGTGCCAGCTTGGGACTAGCGGGGAGGGATACGCAGTATTTT. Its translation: CASLGLAGRDTQYF.

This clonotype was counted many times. The CDR3 nucleotides read TGTGCCAGCAGTTCCGGACAGGAGTACGAGCAGTACGTC. Its protein is CASSSGQEYEQYV. This chain links TRBV28 with TRBJ2-7, with TRBD1 matching over 7 bases. Trimming at V came to 4 bases and at J to 4 bases, leaving 4 bases not matched to a gene. Germline values: CDR1 MDHEN, CDR2 SYDVKM. The CDR3 runs to 13 residues.

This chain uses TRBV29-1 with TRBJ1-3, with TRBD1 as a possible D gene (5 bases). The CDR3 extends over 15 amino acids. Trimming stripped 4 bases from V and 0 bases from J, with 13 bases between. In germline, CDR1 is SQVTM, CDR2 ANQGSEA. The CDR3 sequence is CSVAEGPSSGNTIYF. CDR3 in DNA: TGCAGCGTTGCGGAGGGACCAAGCTCTGGAAACACCATATATTTT. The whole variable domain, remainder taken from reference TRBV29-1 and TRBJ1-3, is SAVISQKPSRDICQRGTSLTIQCQVDSQVTMMFWYRQQPGQSLTLIATANQGSEATYESGFVIDKFPISRPNLTFSTLTVSNMSPEDSSIYLCSVAEGPSSGNTIYFGEGSWLTVV.

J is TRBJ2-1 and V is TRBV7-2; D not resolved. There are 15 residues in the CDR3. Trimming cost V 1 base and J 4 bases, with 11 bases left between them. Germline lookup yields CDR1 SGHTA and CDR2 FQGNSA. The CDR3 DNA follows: TGTGCCAGCAGCTTAGTTCAGGCCGGGTACAATGAGCAGTTCTTC. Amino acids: CASSLVQAGYNEQFF.

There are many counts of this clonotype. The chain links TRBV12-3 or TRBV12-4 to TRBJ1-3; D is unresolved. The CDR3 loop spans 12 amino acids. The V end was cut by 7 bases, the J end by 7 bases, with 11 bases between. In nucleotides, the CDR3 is TGTGCCAGCACCAAAAAAAGTAACACCATATATTTT. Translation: CASTKKSNTIYF.

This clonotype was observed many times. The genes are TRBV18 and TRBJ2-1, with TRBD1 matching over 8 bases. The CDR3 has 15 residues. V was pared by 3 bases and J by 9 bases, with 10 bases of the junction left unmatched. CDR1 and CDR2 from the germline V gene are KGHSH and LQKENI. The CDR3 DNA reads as TGTGCCAGCTCACCCGGGACAGGTCAGTCAGGTGAGCAGTTCTTC. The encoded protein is CASSPGTGQSGEQFF.

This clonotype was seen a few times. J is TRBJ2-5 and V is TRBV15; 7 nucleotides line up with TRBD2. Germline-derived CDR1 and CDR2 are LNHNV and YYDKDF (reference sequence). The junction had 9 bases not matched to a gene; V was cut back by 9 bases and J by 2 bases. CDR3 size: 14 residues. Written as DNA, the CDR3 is TGTGCCACTTCCCCCCGAGCGGGGCAAGAGACCCAGTACTTC. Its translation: CATSPRAGQETQYF.

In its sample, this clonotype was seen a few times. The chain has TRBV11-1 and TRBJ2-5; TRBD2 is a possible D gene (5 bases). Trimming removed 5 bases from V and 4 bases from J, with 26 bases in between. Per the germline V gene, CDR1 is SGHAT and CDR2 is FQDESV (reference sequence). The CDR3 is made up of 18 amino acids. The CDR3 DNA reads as TGTGCCAGCAGCCATCCAGGACCCCTTCTTGTGGCGGGAGAGACCCAGTACTTC. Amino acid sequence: CASSHPGPLLVAGETQYF.

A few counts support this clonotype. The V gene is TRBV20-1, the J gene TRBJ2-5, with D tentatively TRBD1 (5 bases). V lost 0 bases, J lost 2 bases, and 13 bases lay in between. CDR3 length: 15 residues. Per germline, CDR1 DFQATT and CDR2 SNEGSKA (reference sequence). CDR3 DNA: TGCAGTGCTAGAGATGGACAAACCCTTCAAGAGACCCAGTACTTC. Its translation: CSARDGQTLQETQYF.

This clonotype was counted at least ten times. The CDR3 DNA is TGTGCCATCAGTGAGATCTACAATGAGCAGTTCTTC. Residues: CAISEIYNEQFF. The chain uses TRBV10-3 and TRBJ2-1; no firm D call. Germline CDR1 and CDR2: ENHRY and SYGVKD. V was clipped by 2 bases and J by 3 bases, with 2 bases between them. The CDR3 covers 12 residues.

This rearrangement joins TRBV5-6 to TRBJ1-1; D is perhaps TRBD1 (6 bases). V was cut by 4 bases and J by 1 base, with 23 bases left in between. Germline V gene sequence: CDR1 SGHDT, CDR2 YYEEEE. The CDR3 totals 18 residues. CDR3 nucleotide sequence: TGTGCCAGCAGCCTGCTTGGGGGGGGCTGGGGTGAGAACACTGAAGCTTTCTTT. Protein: CASSLLGGGWGENTEAFF.

CDR3 nucleotides: TGTGCCAGCCGGGACAGGAAAATTGGGGGCACTGAAGCTTTCTTT. Amino acid sequence: CASRDRKIGGTEAFF. This chain links TRBV19 with TRBJ1-1; TRBD1 aligns across 8 bases. Germline lookup yields CDR1 LNHDA and CDR2 SQIVND (reference sequence). This CDR3 contains 15 residues. The V gene end was trimmed by 9 bases and the J gene end by 4 bases; junction bases not matched to a gene: 13.

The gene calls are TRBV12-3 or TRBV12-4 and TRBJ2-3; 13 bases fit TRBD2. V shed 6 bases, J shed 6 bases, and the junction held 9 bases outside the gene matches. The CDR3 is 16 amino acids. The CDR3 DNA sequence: TGTGCCAGCAGCGACCGAACTAGCGGGGGGGGGGATACGCAGTATTTT. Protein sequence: CASSDRTSGGGDTQYF.